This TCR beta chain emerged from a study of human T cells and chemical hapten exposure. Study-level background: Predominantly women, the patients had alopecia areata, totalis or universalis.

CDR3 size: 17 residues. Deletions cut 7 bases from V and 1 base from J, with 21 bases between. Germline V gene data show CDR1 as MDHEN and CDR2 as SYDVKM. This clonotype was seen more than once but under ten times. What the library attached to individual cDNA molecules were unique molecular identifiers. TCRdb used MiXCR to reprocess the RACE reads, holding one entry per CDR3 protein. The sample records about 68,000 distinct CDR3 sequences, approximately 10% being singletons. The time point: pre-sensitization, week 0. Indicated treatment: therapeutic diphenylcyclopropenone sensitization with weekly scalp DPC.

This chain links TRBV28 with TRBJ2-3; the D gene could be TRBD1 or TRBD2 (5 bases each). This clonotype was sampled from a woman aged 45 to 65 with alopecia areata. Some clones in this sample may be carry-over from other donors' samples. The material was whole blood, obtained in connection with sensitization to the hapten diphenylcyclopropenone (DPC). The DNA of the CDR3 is TGTGCCAGCACTCTTAGGGACGGGCTAGCCGGCACAGATACGCAGTATTTT. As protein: CASTLRDGLAGTDTQYF. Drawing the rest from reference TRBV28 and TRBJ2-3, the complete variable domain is DVKVTQSSRYLVKRTGEKVFLECVQDMDHENMFWYRQDPGLGLRLIYFSYDVKMKEKGDIPEGYSVSREKKERFSLILESASTNQTSMYLCASTLRDGLAGTDTQYFGPGTRLTVL.